This is a list of T cell receptor beta chains from one sample in a study of blood T cell repertoires in COVID-19. Clones were sequenced by immunoSEQ multiplex PCR, and TCRdb holds only the in-frame ones, with some missing. This table has approximately 49,000 clones, about 81% appearing once. The sample was peripheral blood. These receptors all come from a human donor with acute or convalescent COVID-19. The donor label of this sample is uncertain. The CDR3 runs from the conserved cysteine through the conserved F or W. D genes are given only for firm matches. Size tells how often a clone was seen (once, few, many) or the class of an expanded clone, and some rows leave it out.

D gene	J gene	V gene	clone size	CDR3 length	CDR3 protein	CDR3 DNA
TRBD1	TRBJ1-4	TRBV18	.	15	CASSQTTGGDEKLFF	TGTGCCAGCTCACAGACGACAGGGGGGGATGAAAAACTGTTTTTT
.	TRBJ2-5	TRBV11-2	once	12	CASSFPLKNPYF	TGTGCCAGCAGCTTCCCCCTAAAAAACCCGTACTTC
TRBD1	TRBJ1-4	TRBV30	.	16	CAWSVGAGGVGEKLFF	TGTGCCTGGAGTGTGGGAGCAGGGGGCGTCGGTGAAAAACTGTTTTTT
.	TRBJ1-1	TRBV11-3	.	15	CASSLVSQGYTEAFF	TGTGCCAGCAGCTTAGTTTCGCAGGGTTACACTGAAGCTTTCTTT
TRBD1	TRBJ1-1	TRBV30	few	15	CAWSVRQGKDTEAFF	TGTGCCTGGAGTGTACGACAGGGGAAGGACACTGAAGCTTTCTTT
TRBD1	TRBJ2-7	TRBV15	.	14	CATSRGQGAIEQYF	TGTGCCACCAGCAGAGGACAGGGGGCAATCGAGCAGTACTTC
TRBD1	TRBJ1-4	TRBV19	.	15	CASTSAGGGSEKLFF	TGTGCCAGTACAAGCGCAGGGGGCGGCAGTGAAAAACTGTTTTTT
TRBD1	TRBJ2-1	TRBV6-5	.	13	CASTRTGVNEQFF	TGTGCCAGCACGAGGACAGGGGTCAATGAGCAGTTCTTC
.	TRBJ2-2	TRBV19	.	16	CASSTYIPGTTGELFF	TGTGCCAGTAGTACCTATATTCCGGGAACCACCGGGGAGCTGTTTTTT
TRBD2	TRBJ2-1	TRBV10-2	.	15	CASWEASGFYNEQFF	TGCGCCAGCTGGGAGGCTAGCGGGTTTTACAATGAGCAGTTCTTC
.	TRBJ2-5	TRBV7-9	.	12	CAIQGGYETQYF	TGTGCCATACAGGGCGGGTACGAGACCCAGTACTTC
.	TRBJ1-5	TRBV7-5	.	14	CARSDPRGEQPQHF	TGTGCCAGAAGCGACCCCCGGGGAGAGCAGCCCCAGCATTTT
.	TRBJ1-4	TRBV7-2	few	14	CASSSGLGNEKLFF	TGTGCCAGCAGCAGCGGACTTGGTAATGAAAAACTGTTTTTT
.	TRBJ2-2	TRBV6-2/TRBV6-3	.	19	CASSYTPRWAGQNTGELFF	TGTGCCAGCAGTTACACCCCAAGGTGGGCGGGGCAGAACACCGGGGAGCTGTTTTTT
TRBD1	TRBJ2-1	TRBV6-5	.	15	CASKEGQGPFNEQFF	TGTGCCAGCAAGGAGGGACAGGGCCCTTTCAATGAGCAGTTCTTC
.	TRBJ1-1	TRBV11-3	.	16	CASSLDDLFGNTEAFF	TGTGCCAGCAGCTTAGACGATCTCTTCGGGAACACTGAAGCTTTCTTT
.	TRBJ2-2	TRBV30	.	15	CAWEQGVSNTGELFF	TGTGCCTGGGAACAAGGGGTCTCGAACACCGGGGAGCTGTTTTTT
.	TRBJ1-5	TRBV5-6	.	14	CASSLAGVRQPQHF	TGTGCCAGCAGCTTAGCAGGCGTAAGACAGCCCCAGCATTTT
TRBD1	TRBJ1-2	TRBV29-1	.	15	CSVDTPGQSFYGYTF	TGCAGCGTTGACACGCCGGGACAGTCATTCTATGGCTACACCTTC
.	TRBJ2-3	TRBV5-1	once	16	CASSKPTEPYTDTQYF	TGCGCCAGCAGCAAGCCGACAGAGCCCTACACAGATACGCAGTATTTT
.	TRBJ2-5	TRBV7-2	.	17	CASSLAGPGQGQETQYF	TGTGCCAGCAGCTTAGCGGGCCCCGGCCAGGGGCAAGAGACCCAGTACTTC
TRBD2	TRBJ2-3	TRBV2	.	16	CASSLTSGGGADTQYF	TGTGCCAGCAGCCTGACTAGCGGGGGTGGGGCAGATACGCAGTATTTT
.	TRBJ2-7	TRBV30	.	12	CAWSGQAYEQYF	TGTGCCTGGAGTGGACAGGCCTACGAGCAGTACTTC
TRBD1	TRBJ2-5	TRBV7-2	.	13	CASSRDRQETQYF	TGTGCCAGCAGCCGGGACAGGCAAGAGACCCAGTACTTC
.	TRBJ1-5	TRBV28	.	14	CASSQGYSNQPQHF	TGTGCCAGCAGCCAGGGGTATAGCAATCAGCCCCAGCATTTT
TRBD1	TRBJ2-5	TRBV2	.	18	CASSEWGPGTASQETQYF	TGTGCCAGCAGTGAATGGGGCCCCGGGACAGCTTCCCAAGAGACCCAGTACTTC
TRBD2	TRBJ2-3	TRBV11-2	.	16	CASSLLQRGSTDTQYF	TGTGCCAGCAGCTTACTCCAGCGGGGCAGCACAGATACGCAGTATTTT
.	TRBJ1-2	TRBV5-1	.	13	CASSLRAGDGYTF	TGCGCCAGCAGCTTGAGGGCAGGGGATGGCTACACCTTC
TRBD1	TRBJ1-1	TRBV19	.	16	CASRPTGRRGNTEAFF	TGTGCCAGTAGGCCGACAGGGAGAAGGGGGAACACTGAAGCTTTCTTT
.	TRBJ2-3	TRBV6-5	.	14	CASSPMMSTDTQYF	TGTGCCAGCAGTCCTATGATGTCCACAGATACGCAGTATTTT
TRBD2	TRBJ2-7	TRBV7-2	.	13	CASSSSGNYEQYF	TGTGCCAGCAGCTCCAGCGGGAACTACGAGCAGTACTTC
.	TRBJ1-3	TRBV30	.	14	CAGDRGAPGNTIYF	TGTGCCGGGGATCGGGGGGCCCCTGGAAACACCATATATTTT
.	TRBJ2-7	TRBV30	.	13	CAWGGTVPYEQYF	TGTGCCTGGGGGGGGACAGTCCCCTACGAGCAGTACTTC
.	TRBJ2-3	TRBV5-4	.	15	CASSIRLGGTDTQYF	TGTGCCAGCTCCATCCGGTTAGGGGGCACAGATACGCAGTATTTT
.	TRBJ1-6	TRBV10-3	.	14	CAISESNNNSPLHF	TGTGCCATCAGTGAGTCGAACAATAATTCACCCCTCCACTTT
TRBD2	TRBJ2-2	TRBV5-3	once	18	CARSLGLAGSYSAGELFF	TGTGCCAGAAGCTTGGGCCTAGCGGGATCCTACTCGGCCGGGGAGCTGTTTTTT
.	TRBJ1-1	TRBV6-2/TRBV6-3	.	14	CASSPRQEHTEAFF	TGTGCCAGCAGTCCCCGACAGGAACACACTGAAGCTTTCTTT
.	TRBJ2-7	TRBV6-1	.	13	CASSEAPPGGQYF	TGTGCCAGCAGTGAAGCCCCCCCCGGGGGGCAGTACTTC
.	TRBJ2-5	TRBV11-3	.	13	CASSLVARETQYF	TGTGCCAGCAGCTTAGTAGCTCGAGAGACCCAGTACTTC
.	TRBJ2-1	TRBV11-1	.	14	CASSFDSSYNEQFF	TGTGCCAGCAGCTTTGACAGCTCCTACAATGAGCAGTTCTTC
.	TRBJ1-3	TRBV5-1	.	15	CASSFFQGQGNTIYF	TGCGCCAGCAGCTTCTTCCAGGGTCAGGGAAACACCATATATTTT
.	TRBJ2-4	TRBV21-1	.	12	CASSATSGIQYF	TGTGCCAGCAGCGCGACTAGCGGCATTCAGTACTTC
.	TRBJ2-4	TRBV9	.	13	CASSFRDQNIQYF	TGTGCCAGCAGCTTCCGGGATCAAAACATTCAGTACTTC
.	TRBJ1-4	TRBV18	once	16	CASSTSTTTKSEKLFF	TGTGCCAGCTCAACATCAACAACTACTAAATCTGAAAAACTGTTTTTT
.	TRBJ1-4	TRBV19	.	15	CASSILGQDNEKLFF	TGTGCCAGTAGTATTTTGGGGCAGGATAATGAAAAACTGTTTTTT
.	TRBJ1-6	TRBV11-3	.	13	CASRVAGNSPLHF	TGTGCCAGCAGGGTAGCTGGTAATTCACCCCTCCACTTT
.	TRBJ1-1	TRBV4-3	.	14	CASSQAGPGAEAFF	TGCGCCAGCAGCCAGGCGGGACCGGGGGCTGAAGCTTTCTTT
TRBD2	TRBJ2-1	TRBV27	.	15	CASSSGTSVYNEQFF	TGTGCCAGCAGTTCTGGGACTAGCGTCTACAATGAGCAGTTCTTC
.	TRBJ2-1	TRBV18	.	16	CASSPLQGPGYNEQFF	TGTGCCAGCTCACCACTCCAAGGGCCGGGATACAATGAGCAGTTCTTC
.	TRBJ2-2	TRBV7-3	.	13	CASSPDWSGELFF	TGTGCCAGCAGCCCGGACTGGTCCGGGGAGCTGTTTTTT
.	TRBJ1-3	TRBV20-1	.	11	CSAHMANTIYF	TGCAGTGCTCACATGGCCAACACCATATATTTT
.	TRBJ1-3	TRBV2	once	13	CASRTVSGNTIYF	TGTGCCAGCAGGACAGTCTCTGGAAACACCATATATTTT
.	TRBJ1-5	TRBV12-5	.	17	CASGYTPDSYSNQPQHF	TGTGCTAGTGGATACACCCCCGACAGCTATAGCAATCAGCCCCAGCATTTT